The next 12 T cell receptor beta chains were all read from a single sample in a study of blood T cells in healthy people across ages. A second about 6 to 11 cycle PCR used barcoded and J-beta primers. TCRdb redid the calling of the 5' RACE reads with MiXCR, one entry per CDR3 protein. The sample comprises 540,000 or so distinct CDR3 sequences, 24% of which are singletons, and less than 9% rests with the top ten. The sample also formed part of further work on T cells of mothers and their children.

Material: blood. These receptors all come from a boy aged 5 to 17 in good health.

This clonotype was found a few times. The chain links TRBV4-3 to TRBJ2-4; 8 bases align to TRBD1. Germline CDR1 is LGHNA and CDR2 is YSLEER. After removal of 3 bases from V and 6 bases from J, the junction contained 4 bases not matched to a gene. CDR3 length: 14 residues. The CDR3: CASSHLQGVNIQYF. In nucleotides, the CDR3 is TGCGCCAGCAGCCATCTACAGGGGGTAAACATTCAGTACTTC.

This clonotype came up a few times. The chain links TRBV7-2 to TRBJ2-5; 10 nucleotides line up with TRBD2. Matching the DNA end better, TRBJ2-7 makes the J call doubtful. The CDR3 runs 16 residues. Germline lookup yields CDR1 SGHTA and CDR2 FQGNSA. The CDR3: CASSSVLLAGEYEQYF. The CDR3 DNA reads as TGTGCCAGCAGCTCGGTACTCCTAGCGGGAGAATACGAGCAGTACTTC.

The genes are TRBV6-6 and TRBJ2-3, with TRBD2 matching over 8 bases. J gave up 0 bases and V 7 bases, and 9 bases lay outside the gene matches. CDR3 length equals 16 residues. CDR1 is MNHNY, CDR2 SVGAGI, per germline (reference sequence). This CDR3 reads CASTLGAGVSTDTQYF. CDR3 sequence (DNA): TGTGCCAGCACCCTAGGAGCGGGAGTTAGCACAGATACGCAGTATTTT.

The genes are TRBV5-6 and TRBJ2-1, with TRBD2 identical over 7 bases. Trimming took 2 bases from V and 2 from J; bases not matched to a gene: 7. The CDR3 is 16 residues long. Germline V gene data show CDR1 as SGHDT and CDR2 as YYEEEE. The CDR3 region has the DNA TGTGCCAGCAGCTTTGGGGGGGTACTGGCCTACAATGAGCAGTTCTTC. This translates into CASSFGGVLAYNEQFF. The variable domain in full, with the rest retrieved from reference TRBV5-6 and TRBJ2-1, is DAGVTQSPTHLIKTRGQQVTLRCSPKSGHDTVSWYQQALGQGPQFIFQYYEEEERQRGNFPDRFSGHQFPNYSSELNVNALLLGDSALYLCASSFGGVLAYNEQFFGPGTRLTVL.

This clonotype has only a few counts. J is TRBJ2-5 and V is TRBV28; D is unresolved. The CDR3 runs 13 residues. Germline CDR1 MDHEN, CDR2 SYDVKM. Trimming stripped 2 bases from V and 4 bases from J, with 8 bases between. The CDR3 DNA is TGTGCCAGCAGTTTAAGGAACCGAGAGACCCAGTACTTC. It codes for CASSLRNRETQYF. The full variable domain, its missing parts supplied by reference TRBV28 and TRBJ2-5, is DVKVTQSSRYLVKRTGEKVFLECVQDMDHENMFWYRQDPGLGLRLIYFSYDVKMKEKGDIPEGYSVSREKKERFSLILESASTNQTSMYLCASSLRNRETQYFGPGTRLLVL.

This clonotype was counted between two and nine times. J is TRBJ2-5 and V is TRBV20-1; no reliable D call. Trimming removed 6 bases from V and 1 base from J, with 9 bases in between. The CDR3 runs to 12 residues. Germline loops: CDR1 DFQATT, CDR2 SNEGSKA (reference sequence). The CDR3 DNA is TGCAGTGCCATCATCCTCCAAGAGACCCAGTACTTC. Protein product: CSAIILQETQYF.

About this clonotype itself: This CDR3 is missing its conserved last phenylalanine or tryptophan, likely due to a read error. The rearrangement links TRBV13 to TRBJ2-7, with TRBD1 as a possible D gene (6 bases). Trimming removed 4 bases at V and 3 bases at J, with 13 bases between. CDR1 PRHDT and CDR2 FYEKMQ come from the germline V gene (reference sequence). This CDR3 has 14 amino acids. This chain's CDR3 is CASSSQGLGYEQYL. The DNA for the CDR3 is TGTGCCAGCAGCTCCCAGGGGTTGGGCTACGAGCAGTACCTC.

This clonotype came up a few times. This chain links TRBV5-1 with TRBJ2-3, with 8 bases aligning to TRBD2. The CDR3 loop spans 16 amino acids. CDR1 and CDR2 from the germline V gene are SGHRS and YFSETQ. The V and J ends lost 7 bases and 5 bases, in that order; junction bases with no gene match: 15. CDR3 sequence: CASALAGLLTGDTQYF. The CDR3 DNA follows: TGCGCCAGCGCTCTAGCGGGTCTACTCACTGGAGATACGCAGTATTTT.

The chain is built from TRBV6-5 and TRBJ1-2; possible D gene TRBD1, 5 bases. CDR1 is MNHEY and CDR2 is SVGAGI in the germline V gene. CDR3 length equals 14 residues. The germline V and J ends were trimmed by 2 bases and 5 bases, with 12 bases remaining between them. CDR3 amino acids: CASSYTPGGYGYTF. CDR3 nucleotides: TGTGCCAGCAGTTACACCCCCGGGGGGTATGGCTACACCTTC.

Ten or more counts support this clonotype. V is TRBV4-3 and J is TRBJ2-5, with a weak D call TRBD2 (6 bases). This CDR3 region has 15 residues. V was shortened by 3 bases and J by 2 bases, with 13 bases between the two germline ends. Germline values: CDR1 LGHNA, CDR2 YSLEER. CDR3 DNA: TGCGCCAGCAGCCAGGCCCTAGCGAGACAAGAGACCCAGTACTTC. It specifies CASSQALARQETQYF.

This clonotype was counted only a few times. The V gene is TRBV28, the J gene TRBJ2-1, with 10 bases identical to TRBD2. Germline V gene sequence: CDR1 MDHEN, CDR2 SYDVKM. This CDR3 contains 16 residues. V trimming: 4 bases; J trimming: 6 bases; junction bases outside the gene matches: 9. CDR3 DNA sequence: TGTGCCAGCAGTTACCCTCCGGTAGCGGGAGGCAATGAGCAGTTCTTC. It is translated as CASSYPPVAGGNEQFF.

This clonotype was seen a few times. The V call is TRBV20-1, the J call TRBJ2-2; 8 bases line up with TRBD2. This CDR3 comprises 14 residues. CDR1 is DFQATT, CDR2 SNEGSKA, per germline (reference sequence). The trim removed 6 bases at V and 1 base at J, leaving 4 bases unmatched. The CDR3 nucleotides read TGCAGTGCCAGTAGCGGGAAGAACACCGGGGAGCTGTTTTTT. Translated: CSASSGKNTGELFF.